The 21 T cell receptor beta chains below come from one sample, sequenced in a study of T cell clones after liver transplantation (dated by TCRdb to the late 2010s). The label giving this sample's time point can be read as: pre-transplant. The library was produced with the immunoSEQ multiplex PCR assay. Imported from immuneACCESS, the table was reduced by TCRdb to in-frame sequences with V and J called. These copies leave out some clones; in studies compared against another copy, an unresolved V gene accounts for under half, and the cause of the remainder is not known. The sample table contains about 24,000 clones; only one count was recorded for about 70% of them. The ten largest clones add up to approximately 3% of the sample. This specimen was CD4+ T cells from blood, taken before liver transplant. The receptor set was obtained from a human donor who received a liver transplant.

CDR3 sequence reads: CASSSTSGGVNEQFF. Here the CDR3 DNA reads TGTGCCAGCAGTTCGACTAGCGGGGGGGTTAATGAGCAGTTCTTC. The chain is built from TRBV6-5 and TRBJ2-1, with 14 bases aligning to TRBD2. The junction had 3 bases not matched to a gene; V was cut back by 4 bases and J by 7 bases. The germline CDR1 and CDR2 sequences are MNHEY and SVGAGI. This CDR3 region has 15 residues.

This clone was found once. CDR3 coding DNA: TGTGCCTGGAACCAGGGGGCTTCCTATGGCTACACCTTC. Protein: CAWNQGASYGYTF. This chain joins TRBV30 and TRBJ1-2; 8 nucleotides align to TRBD1. Germline CDR1 is GTSNPN and CDR2 is SVGIG (reference sequence). The V segment lost 4 bases and the J segment 4 bases; nucleotides outside the gene matches: 5. This CDR3 spans 13 amino acids.

The V call is TRBV7-2, the J call TRBJ1-3; 8 bases align to TRBD1. After removal of 5 bases from V and 2 bases from J, the junction contained 5 bases not matched to a gene. The germline V gene encodes CDR1 SGHTA and CDR2 FQGNSA. The CDR3 spans 15 residues. This CDR3 is CASSPQGVTGNTIYF. The CDR3 DNA follows: TGTGCCAGCAGCCCACAGGGGGTTACTGGAAACACCATATATTTT.

The rearrangement uses TRBV7-8 and TRBJ1-4, with D perhaps matching TRBD1 (6 bases). Trimming pared 5 bases from V and 7 bases from J, leaving 17 bases between. The V gene's germline CDR1 is SGHVS and CDR2 FQNEAQ. This CDR3 has 15 amino acids. This chain's CDR3 is CASSPGTKASEKLFF. The CDR3, as DNA: TGTGCCAGCAGCCCCGGGACAAAGGCTTCTGAAAAACTGTTTTTT.

V and J are TRBV4-1 and TRBJ2-5; tentatively, D is TRBD1 (5 bases). Germline CDR1 MGHRA, CDR2 YSYEKL. The CDR3 extends over 17 amino acids. Trimming took off 0 bases at V and 4 bases at J, with 18 bases between the two ends. In DNA form, the CDR3 reads TGCGCCAGCAGCCAAGATCCCCAGGGCTCCTTTTTAGAGACCCAGTACTTC. Translation: CASSQDPQGSFLETQYF.

The CDR3 coding sequence is TGTGCCAGTAGTATAGGCGGCAGGGGCGTGAGCTATGGCTACACCTTC. Amino acid sequence: CASSIGGRGVSYGYTF. V is TRBV19 and J is TRBJ1-2; a possible D gene is TRBD1 (6 bases). From germline, CDR1 is LNHDA and CDR2 SQIVND (reference sequence). V shed 1 base and J shed 4 bases, with 16 bases lying between them. The CDR3 covers 16 residues.

As concerns this clone: Other nucleotide sequences from this sample produce the same CDR3. The chain couples TRBV9 to TRBJ2-7; 10 bases are shared with TRBD2. The CDR3 runs 16 residues. V gave up 0 bases and J gave up 2 bases; unmatched junction bases: 5. Germline assignment: CDR1 SGDLS and CDR2 YYNGEE. CDR3 loop: CASSVASSGGAYEQYF. The DNA for the CDR3 is TGTGCCAGCAGCGTAGCCTCCAGCGGGGGGGCCTACGAGCAGTACTTC.

The sample holds a few counts of this clone. J is TRBJ2-5 and V is TRBV5-4; 8 nucleotides line up with TRBD1. Germline values: CDR1 SGHNT, CDR2 YYREEE (reference sequence). The CDR3 is 14 amino acids. V dropped 3 bases and J dropped 4; count of bases not matched to a gene: 5. CDR3 bases: TGTGCCAGCAGCTCACAGGGGGGCGTAGAGACCCAGTACTTC. The encoded protein is CASSSQGGVETQYF.

The rearrangement links TRBV19 to TRBJ2-2, with no clear D. The CDR3 extends over 12 amino acids. Germline CDR1 LNHDA, CDR2 SQIVND (reference sequence). V lost 4 bases and J 1 base, leaving 1 base between the germline ends. CDR3 in amino acids: CASSKNTGELFF. The CDR3 DNA reads TGTGCCAGTAGTAAGAACACCGGGGAGCTGTTTTTT.

The V and J genes are TRBV10-2 and TRBJ2-7; D perhaps matches TRBD2 (5 bases). The CDR3 is 14 residues long. CDR1 is WSHSY, CDR2 SAAADI, per germline. The V and J ends lost 6 bases and 0 bases respectively, with 12 bases between them. The CDR3: CASRLGSGSYEQYV. The CDR3 bases are TGCGCCAGCAGATTGGGGAGCGGCTCCTACGAGCAGTACGTC.

V and J are TRBV14 and TRBJ1-1; D call uncertain. Germline V gene lookup returns CDR1 SGHDN and CDR2 FVKESK. The CDR3 is 13 residues long. The V gene lost 2 bases and the J gene lost 5 bases, with 9 bases spanning the gap. CDR3 loop: CASSQIQETEAFF. CDR3 coding DNA: TGTGCCAGCAGCCAAATCCAGGAGACTGAAGCTTTCTTT.

The sample holds a few counts of this clone. The rearrangement uses TRBV6-1 and TRBJ1-2; D is undetermined. V lost 1 base and J 5 bases, leaving 8 bases between the germline ends. This CDR3 comprises 13 residues. From germline, CDR1 is MNHNS and CDR2 SASEGT. The CDR3 nucleotides read TGTGCCAGCAGTGAAGATTGGGGTTATGGCTACACCTTC. This encodes CASSEDWGYGYTF.

J is TRBJ2-3 and V is TRBV7-2; D gene unclear. V dropped 5 bases and J dropped 0 bases, with 12 bases sitting between them. Germline loops: CDR1 SGHTA, CDR2 FQGNSA. The CDR3 extends over 15 amino acids. The DNA of the CDR3 is TGTGCCAGCAGCCCCTCACGGACCAGCACAGATACGCAGTATTTT. The encoded protein is CASSPSRTSTDTQYF.

The chain has TRBV7-2 and TRBJ2-3; 9 bases match TRBD2. With V trimmed by 3 bases and J by 3 bases, 1 base remained unmatched. CDR1 is SGHTA, CDR2 FQGNSA, per germline. This CDR3 spans 14 amino acids. The CDR3 bases are TGTGCCAGCAGCTTTAGCGGGAGTACAGATACGCAGTATTTT. Its protein is CASSFSGSTDTQYF.

This chain uses TRBV4-1 with TRBJ2-2, with TRBD1 matching 10 bases. V lost 1 base, J lost 5 bases, and 13 bases stayed unmatched. This CDR3 is 19 amino acids long. Germline V gene lookup returns CDR1 MGHRA and CDR2 YSYEKL. CDR3 bases: TGCGCCAGCAGCCAAGTGGGACAGGGGTCGGAATCGTGGACCGGGGAGCTGTTTTTT. This codes for CASSQVGQGSESWTGELFF.

The chain couples TRBV7-2 to TRBJ2-3, with D possibly TRBD2 on 6 matching bases. The CDR3 runs to 18 residues. CDR1 is SGHTA and CDR2 is FQGNSA in the germline V gene. V lost 1 base and J lost 4, with 21 bases in between. CDR3 DNA: TGTGCCAGCAGCTTAGAGGCTGCGGGACTGGGCATTTCAGATACGCAGTATTTT. It encodes CASSLEAAGLGISDTQYF.

The table lists this clone with a few counts. The CDR3 sequence is CASSSMGPSSYGYTF. The CDR3 DNA is TGTGCCAGCAGCTCGATGGGGCCGTCTTCCTATGGCTACACCTTC. The V gene is TRBV13, the J gene TRBJ1-2; a possible D gene is TRBD1 (5 bases). CDR3 length: 15 residues. Germline CDR1 PRHDT, CDR2 FYEKMQ (reference sequence). V was pared by 4 bases and J by 4 bases, with 16 bases between. Combining the CDR3 with reference TRBV13 and TRBJ1-2 gives the whole variable domain AAGVIQSPRHLIKEKRETATLKCYPIPRHDTVYWYQQGPGQDPQFLISFYEKMQSDKGSIPDRFSAQQFSDYHSELNMSSLELGDSALYFCASSSMGPSSYGYTFGSGTRLTVV.

V gene TRBV4-1 combines with J gene TRBJ2-2; D is possibly TRBD1 (6 bases). Per germline, CDR1 MGHRA and CDR2 YSYEKL. The length of the CDR3 is 17 residues. V lost 0 bases to trimming and J lost 4 bases, with 15 bases between them. CDR3 bases: TGCGCCAGCAGCCAAGAAGTGAGGACAGAAATCACCGGGGAGCTGTTTTTT. It translates to CASSQEVRTEITGELFF.

The chain links TRBV18 to TRBJ2-3, with a weak D call TRBD1 (5 bases). The V and J ends lost 1 base and 3 bases respectively, with 11 bases between them. The CDR3 length is 15 residues. The germline CDR1 and CDR2 sequences are KGHSH and LQKENI. CDR3 residues: CASSPRTQGTDTQYF. The CDR3 nucleotides read TGTGCCAGCTCACCACGGACGCAGGGAACAGATACGCAGTATTTT.

J is TRBJ2-2 and V is TRBV5-1, with D perhaps matching TRBD2 (6 bases). The CDR3 consists of 15 residues. Germline-derived CDR1 and CDR2 are SGHRS and YFSETQ. V was shortened by 0 bases and J by 4 bases, with 10 bases between the two germline ends. Here the CDR3 reads CASSLVGDFTGELFF. CDR3 in DNA: TGCGCCAGCAGCTTGGTTGGGGACTTCACCGGGGAGCTGTTTTTT.

V gene TRBV11-2 combines with J gene TRBJ2-2; 7 bases agree with TRBD2. Germline V gene sequence: CDR1 SGHAT, CDR2 FQNNGV. The J segment lost 5 bases and the V segment lost 6 bases, leaving 6 bases of the junction unmatched. The CDR3 runs 14 residues. The CDR3 nucleotides are TGTGCCAGCAGTCGCTCGGGGGGAACCGGGGAGCTGTTTTTT. Protein sequence: CASSRSGGTGELFF.